This T cell receptor (beta chain) was observed in a study of T cells in Graves' hyperthyroidism and ophthalmopathy. Study as a whole: Initial diagnosis, before any treatment, was when peripheral blood was collected.

Diagnoses were made from clinical symptoms, serum measures (thyroxine and TRAb), thyroid ultrasound and orbital computed tomography. General study points: Separating ophthalmopathy from stable hyperthyroidism was achieved by a 13 V-J model. Blood held most thyroid clonotypes expanded above 0.001 frequency.

This clonotype showed up many times. The antigen remains unidentified. Researchers amplified the TCR beta CDR3 regions from RNA transcripts. HTBI primers were the set used in a first-round RT-PCR of the TCR CDR3. TCRdb ran MiXCR on the multiplex PCR reads and lists one entry per CDR3 protein. The repertoire consists of 330,000 or so distinct CDR3 sequences, with approximately 19% occurring once and the leading ten covering 39%. Trimming stripped 1 base from V and 6 bases from J, with 12 bases between. The CDR3 totals 15 residues. Germline V CDR1 and CDR2: MDHEN, SYDVKM. The chain links TRBV28 to TRBJ2-2, with D perhaps TRBD1 or TRBD2 (6 bases each). The sequence was collected from a man aged 45-60 years with Graves' ophthalmopathy. The material sequenced was blood. The DNA for the CDR3 is TGTGCCAGCAGTTTATTACAGGGCGGGGCCGGGGAGCTGTTTTTT. Protein product: CASSLLQGGAGELFF.